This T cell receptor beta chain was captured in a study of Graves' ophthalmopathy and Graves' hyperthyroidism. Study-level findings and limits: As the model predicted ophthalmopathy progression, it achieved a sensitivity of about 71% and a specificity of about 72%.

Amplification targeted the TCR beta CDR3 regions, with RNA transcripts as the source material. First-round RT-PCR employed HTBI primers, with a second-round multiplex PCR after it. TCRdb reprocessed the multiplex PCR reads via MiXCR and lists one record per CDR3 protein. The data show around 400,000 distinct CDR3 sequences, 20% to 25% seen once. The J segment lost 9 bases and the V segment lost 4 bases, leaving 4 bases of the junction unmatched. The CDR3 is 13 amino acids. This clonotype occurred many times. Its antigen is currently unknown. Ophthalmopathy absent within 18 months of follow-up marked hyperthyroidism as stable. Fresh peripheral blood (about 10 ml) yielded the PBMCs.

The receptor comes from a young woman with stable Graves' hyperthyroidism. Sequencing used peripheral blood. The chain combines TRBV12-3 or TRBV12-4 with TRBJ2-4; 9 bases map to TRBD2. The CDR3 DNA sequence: TGTGCCAGCAGTTCTAGCGGGATCGGCATTCAGTACTTC. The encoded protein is CASSSSGIGIQYF.